The 15 T cell receptor beta chains in this list originate from one sample, sequenced in a study of CD8 T cells in ankylosing spondylitis. TCRdb re-analysed the 5' RACE reads in MiXCR, keeping a single row per CDR3 protein. The repertoire includes around 250,000 distinct CDR3 sequences, 30% to 35% of them detected once, and approximately 4.4% sits in the top ten. The sample consisted of blood, either unsorted or a sorted T cell fraction (not recorded which). Every receptor here comes from a male donor with ankylosing spondylitis or in good health (not recorded which).

The J gene is TRBJ2-3, the V gene TRBV7-2; the D is unclear. Trimming pared 0 bases from V and 1 base from J, leaving 5 bases between. In germline, CDR1 is SGHTA, CDR2 FQGNSA. CDR3 length: 14 amino acids. The CDR3 sequence: CASSLASRTDTQYF. The CDR3 DNA is TGTGCCAGCAGCTTAGCATCACGCACAGATACGCAGTATTTT.

V gene TRBV27 combines with J gene TRBJ2-5, with D possibly matching TRBD1 (6 bases). Per germline, CDR1 MNHEY and CDR2 SMNVEV (reference sequence). The CDR3 sequence is 14 residues long. The V and J ends lost 5 bases and 5 bases respectively, with 15 bases between them. CDR3 bases: TGTGCCAGCAGTCCCCAGGGGATTTGGGAGACCCAGTACTTC. Protein: CASSPQGIWETQYF.

The chain has TRBV12-3 or TRBV12-4 and TRBJ1-1; no definite D call. The V end lost 6 bases, the J end lost 7 bases, and 18 bases lay between the germline ends. This CDR3 has 14 amino acids. The CDR3 protein is CASRLVSSGVEAFF. In nucleotides, the CDR3 is TGTGCCAGCAGGCTGGTCTCCAGCGGGGTTGAAGCTTTCTTT.

This chain uses TRBV27 with TRBJ2-7; 13 bases align to TRBD2. Trimming at V came to 4 bases and at J to 3 bases, leaving 6 bases not matched to a gene. The length of the CDR3 is 16 residues. CDR1 is MNHEY and CDR2 is SMNVEV in the germline V gene (reference sequence). The CDR3: CASSSSGTSGVYEQYF. The DNA for the CDR3 is TGTGCCAGCAGTTCATCAGGGACTAGCGGGGTCTACGAGCAGTACTTC.

The CDR3 DNA sequence: TGTGCCAGCAGTTCCGGGGCCAGCTTCACAGATACGCAGTATTTT. Translated: CASSSGASFTDTQYF. This chain links TRBV12-3 or TRBV12-4 with TRBJ2-3; D possibly matches TRBD1 or TRBD2 (5 bases each). There are 15 residues in the CDR3. The germline V and J ends were trimmed by 4 bases and 2 bases, with 13 bases remaining between them.

The V call is TRBV12-3 or TRBV12-4, the J call TRBJ2-3; D possibly uses TRBD1 or TRBD2 (5 bases each). The V and J ends lost 2 bases and 0 bases respectively, with 9 bases between them. There are 15 residues in the CDR3. This CDR3 reads CASSLSGQSTDTQYF. The DNA of the CDR3 is TGTGCCAGCAGTTTATCGGGGCAGAGCACAGATACGCAGTATTTT.

This clonotype has more than one count but fewer than ten. The V and J genes are TRBV12-3 or TRBV12-4 and TRBJ2-7; 9 nucleotides line up with TRBD1. CDR3 length: 15 residues. V lost 6 bases, J lost 2 bases, and 8 bases stayed unmatched. The CDR3 spells CASSLGTGRPYEQYF. CDR3 nucleotides: TGTGCCAGCAGCCTAGGGACAGGGCGCCCCTACGAGCAGTACTTC.

V usage is TRBV12-3 or TRBV12-4 and J usage is TRBJ1-6; D is unresolved. This CDR3 is built from 12 residues. V was clipped by 7 bases and J by 8 bases, with 9 bases between them. The CDR3 sequence: CASTENYSPLHF. CDR3 bases: TGTGCCAGCACCGAAAATTATTCACCCCTCCACTTT.

Only a few counts were recorded for this clonotype. J is TRBJ2-5 and V is TRBV20-1; a possible D gene is TRBD2 (5 bases). Germline loops: CDR1 DFQATT, CDR2 SNEGSKA (reference sequence). This CDR3 has 14 residues. V lost 0 bases and J lost 2, with 10 bases in between. CDR3 residues: CSARDLEGQETQYF. The CDR3 DNA is TGCAGTGCTAGAGATCTCGAGGGTCAAGAGACCCAGTACTTC.

This clonotype was recorded a few times. J is TRBJ2-1 and V is TRBV6-5, with TRBD2 matching over 8 bases. This CDR3 region has 16 residues. Germline lookup yields CDR1 MNHEY and CDR2 SVGAGI. V lost 0 bases, J lost 2 bases, and 3 bases stayed unmatched. The CDR3 region has the DNA TGTGCCAGCAGTTACTCAGGAGCGGGGGCCTACAATGAGCAGTTCTTC. This sequence encodes CASSYSGAGAYNEQFF.

V usage is TRBV20-1 and J usage is TRBJ2-7; no reliable D call. Trimming took 7 bases from V and 0 from J, leaving 10 bases between them. The germline V gene has CDR1 DFQATT and CDR2 SNEGSKA (reference sequence). CDR3 length: 12 residues. In DNA, the CDR3 is TGCAGTGGGCAGTCAGACTCCTACGAGCAGTACTTC. Protein: CSGQSDSYEQYF.

This clonotype was counted between two and nine times. The chain couples TRBV11-2 to TRBJ2-5; 9 bases agree with TRBD2. J gave up 5 bases and V 1 base, and 11 bases lay outside the gene matches. CDR1 is SGHAT and CDR2 is FQNNGV in the germline V gene. The CDR3 spans 17 residues. CDR3 loop: CASSLGSGGPFKETQYF. The CDR3 coding sequence is TGTGCCAGCAGCTTAGGAAGCGGGGGGCCGTTCAAGGAGACCCAGTACTTC.

The chain couples TRBV6-1 to TRBJ2-7, with 7 bases fitting TRBD1. The V gene end was trimmed by 0 bases and the J gene end by 3 bases; junction bases not matched to a gene: 11. The germline V gene has CDR1 MNHNS and CDR2 SASEGT. The CDR3 has 17 amino acids. CDR3 protein: CASSEAKGQYEHYEQYF. The CDR3 DNA sequence: TGTGCCAGCAGTGAAGCCAAGGGACAGTACGAACACTACGAGCAGTACTTC.

V usage is TRBV7-9 and J usage is TRBJ1-5; 10 positions match TRBD1. Germline assignment: CDR1 SEHNR and CDR2 FQNEAQ (reference sequence). This CDR3 has 15 residues. With 5 bases clipped from V and 7 bases from J, the junction kept 8 bases outside the gene matches. Written as DNA, the CDR3 is TGTGCCAGCAGCCCCGGGACAGGGGTCAGGCAGCCCCAGCATTTT. It is translated as CASSPGTGVRQPQHF.

This rearrangement joins TRBV6-4 to TRBJ2-1; D remains unclear. V dropped 0 bases and J dropped 6 bases, with 9 bases sitting between them. There are 14 residues in the CDR3. Germline CDR1 MRHNA, CDR2 SNTAGT. The CDR3 DNA sequence: TGTGCCAGCAGTGACTCTCTCGATGGCAATGAGCAGTTCTTC. Amino acids: CASSDSLDGNEQFF.